This paragraph reports one T cell receptor beta chain. Trimming removed 0 bases from V and 5 bases from J; junction bases left unmatched: 6. The CDR3 is 16 amino acids. Germline V CDR1 and CDR2: MNHEY, SVGAGI. The assay was immunoSEQ multiplex PCR, and TCRdb's table has in-frame clones only and misses some. The table lists under 35,000 clones, around 94% of them singletons. The record originates from a study of T cell changes during pregnancy in multiple sclerosis. The sequence was collected from a female donor with multiple sclerosis, enrolled in a pregnancy study. The sample in question was CD4+ T cells from peripheral blood mononuclear cells, obtained in the first trimester of pregnancy. V usage is TRBV6-5 and J usage is TRBJ2-3; 9 positions match TRBD2. The CDR3, as DNA: TGTGCCAGCAGTTACTCGAGGGCGGGGGGGCAAGATACGCAGTATTTT. Translating it yields CASSYSRAGGQDTQYF.